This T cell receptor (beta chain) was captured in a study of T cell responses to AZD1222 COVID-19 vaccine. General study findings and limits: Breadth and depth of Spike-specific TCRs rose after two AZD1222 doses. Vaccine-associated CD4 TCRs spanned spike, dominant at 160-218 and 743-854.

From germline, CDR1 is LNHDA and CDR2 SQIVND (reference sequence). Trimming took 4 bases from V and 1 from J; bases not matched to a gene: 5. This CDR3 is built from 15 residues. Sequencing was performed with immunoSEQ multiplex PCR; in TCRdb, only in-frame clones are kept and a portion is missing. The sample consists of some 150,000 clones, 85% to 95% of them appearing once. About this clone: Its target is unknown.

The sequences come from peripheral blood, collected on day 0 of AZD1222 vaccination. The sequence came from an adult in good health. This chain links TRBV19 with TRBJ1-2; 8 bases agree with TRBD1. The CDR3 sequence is CASSKPDRGNYGYTF. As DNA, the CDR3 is TGTGCCAGTAGTAAGCCTGACAGGGGTAACTATGGCTACACCTTC.